This T cell receptor (beta chain) was found in a study of blood T cell repertoires in COVID-19. Study in general: The samples span acute and convalescent COVID-19 from the United States, Italy and Spain. T cells, B-cell-depleted T cells, or PBMCs supplied cDNA or gDNA.

Methods used by the authors: Estimated nucleated cell counts came from reference gene primer amplification. Produced via immunoSEQ multiplex PCR; TCRdb's table is partial and in-frame only. V, J and clone size reflect that table, while D and trimming were determined from the DNA. Of approximately 100,000 clones in the sample, about four fifths are singletons; the top ten hold more than 4.5%. This CDR3 is built from 15 residues. Germline values: CDR1 SGHDN, CDR2 FVKESK. The J segment lost 2 bases and the V segment lost 3 bases, leaving 2 bases of the junction unmatched. The source material was peripheral blood. This chain links TRBV14 with TRBJ2-7, with TRBD1 identical over 12 bases. The receptor comes from a man in his 60s with acute or convalescent COVID-19. CDR3 nucleotides: TGTGCCAGCAGCCATCGGGACAGGGGGCCCTACGAGCAGTACTTC. Translation: CASSHRDRGPYEQYF.